This TCR beta chain came from a study of blood T cell repertoires in COVID-19. Turning to the study itself: Researchers got acute and convalescent COVID-19 samples from the United States, Italy and Spain.

Sequencing used immunoSEQ multiplex PCR; TCRdb keeps in-frame clones, though not all of them. Among roughly 200,000 clones, roughly 85% were seen once, and the ten largest hold around 19%. This CDR3 spans 14 amino acids. CDR1 SGHTS and CDR2 YDEGEE come from the germline V gene. Deletions cut 4 bases from V and 7 bases from J, with 17 bases between. The sequenced sample was PBMCs or T cells enriched from blood (not recorded which). This receptor was identified in a man aged 35 to 55 who had recovered from COVID-19. V usage is TRBV5-8 and J usage is TRBJ1-1, with D unresolved. The DNA of the CDR3 is TGTGCCAGCAGCCCCCAGGTTACCAAGGTTGAAGCTTTCTTT. This translates into CASSPQVTKVEAFF.